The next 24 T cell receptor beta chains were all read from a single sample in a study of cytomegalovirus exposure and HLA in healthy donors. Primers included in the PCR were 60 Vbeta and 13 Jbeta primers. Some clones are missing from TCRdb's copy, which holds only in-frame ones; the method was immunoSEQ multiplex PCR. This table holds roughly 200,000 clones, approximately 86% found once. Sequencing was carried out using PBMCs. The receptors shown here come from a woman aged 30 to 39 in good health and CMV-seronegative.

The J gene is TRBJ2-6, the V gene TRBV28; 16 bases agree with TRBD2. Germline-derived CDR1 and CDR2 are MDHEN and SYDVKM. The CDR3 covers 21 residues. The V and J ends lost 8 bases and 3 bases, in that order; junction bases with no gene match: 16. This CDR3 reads CASCSAPGLAGGPYGANVLTF. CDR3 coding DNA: TGTGCCAGCTGCTCAGCTCCGGGACTAGCGGGAGGGCCCTATGGGGCCAACGTCCTGACTTTC.

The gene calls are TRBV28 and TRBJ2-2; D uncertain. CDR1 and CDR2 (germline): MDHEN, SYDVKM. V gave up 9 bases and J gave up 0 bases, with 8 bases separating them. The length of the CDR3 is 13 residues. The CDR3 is CASVTTNTGELFF. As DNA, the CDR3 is TGTGCCAGTGTGACAACGAACACCGGGGAGCTGTTTTTT.

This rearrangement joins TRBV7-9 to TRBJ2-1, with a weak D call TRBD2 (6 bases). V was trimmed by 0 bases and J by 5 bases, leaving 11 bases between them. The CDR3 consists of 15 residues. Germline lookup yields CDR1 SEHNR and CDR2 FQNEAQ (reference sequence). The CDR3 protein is CASSLAGGANNEQFF. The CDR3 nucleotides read TGTGCCAGCAGCTTAGCGGGCGGGGCCAACAATGAGCAGTTCTTC.

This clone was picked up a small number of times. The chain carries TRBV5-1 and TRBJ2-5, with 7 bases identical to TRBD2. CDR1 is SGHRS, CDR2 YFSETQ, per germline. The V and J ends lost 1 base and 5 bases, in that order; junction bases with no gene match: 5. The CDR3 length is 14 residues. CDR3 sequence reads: CASSLLAGDETQYF. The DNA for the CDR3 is TGCGCCAGCAGCTTGCTGGCGGGGGATGAGACCCAGTACTTC.

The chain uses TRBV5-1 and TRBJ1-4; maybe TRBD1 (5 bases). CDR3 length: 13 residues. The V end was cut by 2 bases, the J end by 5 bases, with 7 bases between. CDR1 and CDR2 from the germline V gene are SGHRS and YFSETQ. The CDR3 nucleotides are TGCGCCAGCAGCTTATCAGGGAATGAAAAACTGTTTTTT. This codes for CASSLSGNEKLFF.

Written as DNA, the CDR3 is TGTGCCAGCAAAGGGGGCGCCGAGAACACTGAAGCTTTCTTT. Translation gives CASKGGAENTEAFF. The chain combines TRBV2 with TRBJ1-1, with TRBD1 matching 7 bases. Looked up from germline, CDR1 is SNHLY and CDR2 is FYNNEI. This CDR3 spans 14 amino acids. Unmatched junction bases numbered 6, after V lost 7 bases and J lost 1 base.

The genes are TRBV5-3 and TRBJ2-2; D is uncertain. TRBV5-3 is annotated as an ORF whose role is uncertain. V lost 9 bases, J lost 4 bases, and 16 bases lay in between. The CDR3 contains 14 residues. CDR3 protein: CAKAWSFTTGELFF. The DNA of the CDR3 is TGTGCCAAAGCTTGGAGCTTTACCACCGGGGAGCTGTTTTTT.

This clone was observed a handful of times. The CDR3 protein is CASSDGTGVYNSPLHF. The CDR3 nucleotides read TGCGCCAGCAGTGACGGTACGGGTGTCTATAATTCACCCCTCCACTTT. The chain joins TRBV5-1 to TRBJ1-6; D gene unclear. This CDR3 is 16 amino acids long. Per germline, CDR1 SGHRS and CDR2 YFSETQ. Trimming stripped 5 bases from V and 3 bases from J, with 15 bases between. Complete variable domain (other parts from reference TRBV5-1 and TRBJ1-6): KAGVTQTPRYLIKTRGQQVTLSCSPISGHRSVSWYQQTPGQGLQFLFEYFSETQRNKGNFPGRFSGRQFSNSRSEMNVSTLELGDSALYLCASSDGTGVYNSPLHFGNGTRLTVT.

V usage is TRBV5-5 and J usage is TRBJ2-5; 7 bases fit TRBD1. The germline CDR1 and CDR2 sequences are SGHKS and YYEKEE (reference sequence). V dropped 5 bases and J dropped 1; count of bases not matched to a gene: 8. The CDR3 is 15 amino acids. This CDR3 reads CASSRDRVGQETQYF. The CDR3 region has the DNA TGTGCCAGCAGTCGTGACAGGGTAGGCCAAGAGACCCAGTACTTC.

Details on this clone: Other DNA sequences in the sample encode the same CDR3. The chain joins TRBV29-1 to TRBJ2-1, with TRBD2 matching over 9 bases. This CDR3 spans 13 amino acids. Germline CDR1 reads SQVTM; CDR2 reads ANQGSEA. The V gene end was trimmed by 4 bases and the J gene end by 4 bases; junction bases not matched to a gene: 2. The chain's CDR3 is CSVGGRAYNEQFF. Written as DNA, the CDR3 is TGCAGCGTTGGCGGGAGGGCTTACAATGAGCAGTTCTTC.

CDR3 protein: CASSLPGGGTGTQYF. The DNA for the CDR3 is TGTGCCAGCAGTCTACCGGGCGGGGGTACGGGGACCCAGTACTTC. V is TRBV28 and J is TRBJ2-5; 7 bases agree with TRBD2. The CDR3 is 15 residues long. The J segment lost 7 bases and the V segment lost 5 bases, leaving 13 bases of the junction unmatched. CDR1 is MDHEN, CDR2 SYDVKM, per germline.

CDR3 residues: CASSMNRGQIAGANVLTF. The CDR3 DNA sequence: TGTGCCAGTAGTATGAACAGGGGGCAAATTGCAGGGGCCAACGTCCTGACTTTC. This chain uses TRBV19 with TRBJ2-6; TRBD1 matches 9 bases. Germline loops: CDR1 LNHDA, CDR2 SQIVND (reference sequence). The CDR3 covers 18 residues. V dropped 3 bases and J dropped 4; count of bases not matched to a gene: 10.

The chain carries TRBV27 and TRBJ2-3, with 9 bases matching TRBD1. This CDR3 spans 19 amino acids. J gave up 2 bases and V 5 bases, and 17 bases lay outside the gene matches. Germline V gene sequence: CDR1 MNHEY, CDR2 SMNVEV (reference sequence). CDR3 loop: CASSPRDRVYIPPTDTQYF. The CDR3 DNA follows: TGTGCCAGCAGTCCCCGGGACAGGGTTTATATCCCCCCCACAGATACGCAGTATTTT.

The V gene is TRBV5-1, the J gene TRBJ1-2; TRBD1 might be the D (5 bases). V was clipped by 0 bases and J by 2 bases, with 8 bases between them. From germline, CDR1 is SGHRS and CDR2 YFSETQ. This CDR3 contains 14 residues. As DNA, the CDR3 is TGCGCCAGCAGCTTGGAGGCAGGGAACTATGGCTACACCTTC. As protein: CASSLEAGNYGYTF.

The chain's CDR3 is CASSLEQSGNTIYF. CDR3 bases: TGTGCCAGCAGCTTAGAACAGTCCGGAAACACCATATATTTT. The chain links TRBV11-1 to TRBJ1-3; no firm D call. V lost 1 base, J lost 4 bases, and 8 bases lay in between. The CDR3 has 14 residues. Germline V CDR1 and CDR2: SGHAT, FQDESV (reference sequence).

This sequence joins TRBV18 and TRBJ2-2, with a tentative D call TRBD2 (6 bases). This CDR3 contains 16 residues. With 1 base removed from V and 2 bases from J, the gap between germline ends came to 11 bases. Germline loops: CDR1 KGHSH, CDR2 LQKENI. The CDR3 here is CASSPRLAYNTGELFF. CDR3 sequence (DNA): TGTGCCAGCTCACCACGGCTAGCGTACAACACCGGGGAGCTGTTTTTT.

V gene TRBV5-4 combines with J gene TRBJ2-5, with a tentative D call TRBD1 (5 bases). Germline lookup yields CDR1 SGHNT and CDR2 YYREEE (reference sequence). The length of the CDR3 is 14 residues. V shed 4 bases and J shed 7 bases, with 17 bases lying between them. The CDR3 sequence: CASSLARVSGTQYF. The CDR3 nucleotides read TGTGCCAGCAGCCTGGCCAGGGTGTCAGGGACCCAGTACTTC. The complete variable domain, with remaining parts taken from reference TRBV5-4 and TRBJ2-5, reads ETGVTQSPTHLIKTRGQQVTLRCSSQSGHNTVSWYQQALGQGPQFIFQYYREEENGRGNFPPRFSGLQFPNYSSELNVNALELDDSALYLCASSLARVSGTQYFGPGTRLLVL.

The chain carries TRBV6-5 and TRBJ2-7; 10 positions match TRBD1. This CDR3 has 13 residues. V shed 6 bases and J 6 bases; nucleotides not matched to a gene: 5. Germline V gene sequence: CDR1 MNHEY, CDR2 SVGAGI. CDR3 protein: CASRPGQGSEQYF. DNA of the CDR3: TGTGCCAGCAGGCCGGGACAGGGGTCCGAGCAGTACTTC.

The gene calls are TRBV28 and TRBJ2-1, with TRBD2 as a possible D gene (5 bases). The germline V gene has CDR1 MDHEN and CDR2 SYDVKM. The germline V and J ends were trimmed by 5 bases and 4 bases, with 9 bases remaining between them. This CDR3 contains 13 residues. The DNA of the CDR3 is TGTGCCAGCAGTCCCCGGGGATACAATGAGCAGTTCTTC. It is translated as CASSPRGYNEQFF.

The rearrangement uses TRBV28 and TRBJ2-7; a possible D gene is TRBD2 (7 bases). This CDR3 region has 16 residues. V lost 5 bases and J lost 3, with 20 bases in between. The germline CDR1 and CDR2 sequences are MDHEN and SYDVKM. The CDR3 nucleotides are TGTGCCAGCAGTGGGGGCCGGGGTGGGGACTACTACGAGCAGTACTTC. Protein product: CASSGGRGGDYYEQYF.

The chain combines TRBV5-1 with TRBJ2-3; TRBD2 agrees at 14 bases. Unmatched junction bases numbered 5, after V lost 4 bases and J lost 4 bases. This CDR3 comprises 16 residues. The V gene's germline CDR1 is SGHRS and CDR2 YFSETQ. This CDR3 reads CASSQGLAGEADTQYF. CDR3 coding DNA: TGCGCCAGCAGCCAGGGACTAGCGGGGGAGGCAGATACGCAGTATTTT.

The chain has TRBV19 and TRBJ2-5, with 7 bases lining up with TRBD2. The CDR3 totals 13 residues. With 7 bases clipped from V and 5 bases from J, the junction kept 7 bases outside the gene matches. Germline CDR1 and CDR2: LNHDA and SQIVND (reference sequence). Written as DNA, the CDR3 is TGTGCCAGTAACTCGGGAGGATGGGAGACCCAGTACTTC. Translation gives CASNSGGWETQYF.

The CDR3 DNA is TGCAGCGCCGTGTCAGGGTATAGCTACAATGAGCAGTTCTTC. This gives the protein CSAVSGYSYNEQFF. This rearrangement joins TRBV29-1 to TRBJ2-1, with a possible D match to TRBD1 (5 bases). Trimming shortened V by 7 bases and J by 3 bases, and 16 bases separated the two germline ends. The CDR3 has 14 amino acids. Germline lookup yields CDR1 SQVTM and CDR2 ANQGSEA.

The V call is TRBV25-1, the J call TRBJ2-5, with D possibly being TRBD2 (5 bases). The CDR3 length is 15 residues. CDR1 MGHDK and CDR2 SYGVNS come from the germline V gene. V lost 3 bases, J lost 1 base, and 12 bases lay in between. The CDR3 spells CASSDSGGLQETQYF. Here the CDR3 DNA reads TGTGCCAGCAGTGACTCCGGCGGACTCCAAGAGACCCAGTACTTC.